Each of the 23 T cell receptor beta chains below was sequenced from the same sample in a study of cytomegalovirus exposure and HLA in healthy donors. PCR primers comprised 60 Vbeta and 13 Jbeta primers. Assay: immunoSEQ multiplex PCR; the TCRdb copy retains only in-frame clones and omits some. The sample contains around 150,000 clones, roughly 72% of which appear only once. Sequencing was performed on PBMCs. The receptors derive from a man in his forties or fifties in good health and CMV-seronegative.

The rearrangement joins TRBV28 to TRBJ1-2; D not resolved. Trimming removed 3 bases at V and 1 base at J, with 12 bases between. This CDR3 has 15 amino acids. The V gene's germline CDR1 is MDHEN and CDR2 SYDVKM. The CDR3 reads CASSFPDSNNYGYTF. In DNA form, the CDR3 reads TGTGCCAGCAGTTTTCCCGACTCGAATAACTATGGCTACACCTTC.

This clone was seen just once. The V gene is TRBV4-3, the J gene TRBJ1-4; the D is unclear. Germline lookup yields CDR1 LGHNA and CDR2 YSLEER. Deletions cut 0 bases from V and 0 bases from J, with 11 bases between. This CDR3 spans 17 amino acids. DNA of the CDR3: TGCGCCAGCAGCCAAGAGGTGCCGGGTGCAACTAATGAAAAACTGTTTTTT. It codes for CASSQEVPGATNEKLFF.

The chain employs TRBV28 and TRBJ2-3, with D tentatively TRBD2 (5 bases). Trimming cost V 5 bases and J 7 bases, with 19 bases left between them. Germline V lookup: CDR1 MDHEN, CDR2 SYDVKM. The CDR3 contains 15 residues. The CDR3 reads CASSPLGRLPNTQYF. As DNA, the CDR3 is TGTGCCAGCAGTCCACTAGGGCGGCTCCCAAATACGCAGTATTTT.

The rearrangement uses TRBV7-9 and TRBJ2-5; perhaps TRBD1 as D (6 bases). The closer fit of TRBJ2-7 to the DNA end suggests the J call may be wrong. Germline values: CDR1 SEHNR, CDR2 FQNEAQ (reference sequence). This CDR3 is built from 16 residues. CDR3 amino acids: CASSLGGQGRTYEQYF. CDR3 bases: TGTGCCAGCAGCTTAGGGGGGCAGGGGCGGACCTACGAGCAGTACTTC.

This chain connects TRBV5-1 to TRBJ2-3; D uncertain. CDR1 SGHRS and CDR2 YFSETQ come from the germline V gene. The CDR3 is 14 amino acids. V lost 0 bases and J 2 bases, leaving 7 bases between the germline ends. Written as DNA, the CDR3 is TGCGCCAGCAGCTTGGGGCAGAACACAGATACGCAGTATTTT. Its protein is CASSLGQNTDTQYF.

This clone was detected only a few times. The chain carries TRBV5-4 and TRBJ2-7, with TRBD2 matching over 7 bases. J gave up 3 bases and V 10 bases, and 10 bases lay outside the gene matches. The CDR3 has 13 amino acids. CDR1 and CDR2 (germline): SGHNT, YYREEE (reference sequence). The CDR3 sequence is CAAGEKRYYEQYF. The CDR3 DNA reads as TGTGCCGCGGGGGAAAAGCGGTACTACGAGCAGTACTTC.

This clone was seen more than once but under ten times. The chain employs TRBV25-1 and TRBJ1-4; D is unresolved. This CDR3 region has 16 residues. Trimming left V 2 bases short and J 7 bases short, with 17 bases between. The germline V gene has CDR1 MGHDK and CDR2 SYGVNS. CDR3 region: CASSERLGGRGEKLFF. The CDR3 DNA follows: TGTGCCAGCAGTGAAAGGTTAGGAGGGCGCGGTGAAAAACTGTTTTTT. Full variable domain (outside the CDR3, taken from reference TRBV25-1 and TRBJ1-4): EADIYQTPRYLVIGTGKKITLECSQTMGHDKMYWYQQDPGMELHLIHYSYGVNSTEKGDLSSESTVSRIRTEHFPLTLESARPSHTSQYLCASSERLGGRGEKLFFGSGTQLSVL.

The chain carries TRBV7-6 and TRBJ2-7, with D perhaps TRBD2 (5 bases). V was trimmed by 1 base and J by 3 bases, leaving 10 bases between them. The length of the CDR3 is 14 residues. Looked up from germline, CDR1 is SGHVS and CDR2 is FNYEAQ. CDR3 DNA: TGTGCCAGCAGCTTAGAGGAGGCAGTCTACGAGCAGTACTTC. Translated: CASSLEEAVYEQYF.

This chain uses TRBV6-1 with TRBJ2-2; 8 bases match TRBD1. The J segment lost 0 bases and the V segment lost 3 bases, leaving 3 bases of the junction unmatched. The CDR3 is 16 residues long. CDR1 is MNHNS, CDR2 SASEGT, per germline. The CDR3 sequence: CASSERTGSNTGELFF. In nucleotides, the CDR3 is TGTGCCAGCAGTGAGCGGACAGGGTCGAACACCGGGGAGCTGTTTTTT.

This chain links TRBV5-4 with TRBJ2-7; D not certain. V lost 0 bases to trimming and J lost 2 bases, with 6 bases between them. In germline, CDR1 is SGHNT, CDR2 YYREEE (reference sequence). This CDR3 contains 13 residues. CDR3 amino acids: CASSLASTYEQYF. In nucleotides, the CDR3 is TGTGCCAGCAGCTTGGCCAGTACCTACGAGCAGTACTTC.

This clone was counted a single time. The V and J genes are TRBV4-3 and TRBJ1-4; possible D gene TRBD1, 5 bases. The V gene lost 4 bases and the J gene lost 7 bases, with 16 bases spanning the gap. CDR1 and CDR2 (germline): LGHNA, YSLEER. The CDR3 covers 15 residues. The CDR3 region has the DNA TGCGCCAGCAGCCCCGACGGTCCAGGGCGTGAAAAACTGTTTTTT. Protein: CASSPDGPGREKLFF.

V gene TRBV7-9 combines with J gene TRBJ2-3, with D tentatively TRBD2 (7 bases). Trimming shortened V by 3 bases and J by 4 bases, and 17 bases separated the two germline ends. Germline CDR1 reads SEHNR; CDR2 reads FQNEAQ (reference sequence). This CDR3 has 16 residues. The CDR3 loop is CASSLNRGAIADTQYF. CDR3 bases: TGTGCCAGCAGCTTGAATCGGGGGGCCATCGCAGATACGCAGTATTTT. Looking up the rest from reference TRBV7-9 and TRBJ2-3 gives the full variable domain: DTGVSQNPRHKITKRGQNVTFRCDPISEHNRLYWYRQTLGQGPEFLTYFQNEAQLEKSRLLSDRFSAERPKGSFSTLEIQRTEQGDSAMYLCASSLNRGAIADTQYFGPGTRLTVL.

This clone appeared once. The CDR3 protein is CASKETSGRLTDTQYF. DNA for the CDR3: TGTGCCAGCAAGGAGACTAGCGGGAGGTTGACAGATACGCAGTATTTT. V gene TRBV28 combines with J gene TRBJ2-3; 13 bases fit TRBD2. Germline V gives CDR1 MDHEN, CDR2 SYDVKM. Germline trimming cut 7 bases from V and 3 bases from J; bases unmatched to any gene: 7. The CDR3 runs to 16 residues.

The chain uses TRBV5-4 and TRBJ2-3; 8 bases align to TRBD2. Germline assignment: CDR1 SGHNT and CDR2 YYREEE (reference sequence). Trimming cost V 7 bases and J 1 base; bases outside gene matches: 11. The CDR3 runs 16 residues. In DNA form, the CDR3 reads TGTGCCAGCGGCTCCGAAACTAGCGGACGCACAGATACGCAGTATTTT. Protein product: CASGSETSGRTDTQYF.

This clone was counted a few times. The genes are TRBV4-1 and TRBJ2-1; 7 nucleotides match TRBD2. Germline CDR1 is MGHRA and CDR2 is YSYEKL. Germline trimming cut 0 bases from V and 1 base from J; bases unmatched to any gene: 6. The CDR3 extends over 17 amino acids. The CDR3 DNA follows: TGCGCCAGCAGCCAAGATTGGGGTAGCGGGTCCTACAATGAGCAGTTCTTC. This sequence encodes CASSQDWGSGSYNEQFF.

The CDR3 region has the DNA TGTGCCAGCAGCTTAGGGGCATACACCGGGGAGCTGTTTTTT. The encoded protein is CASSLGAYTGELFF. The chain is built from TRBV7-2 and TRBJ2-2; no reliable D call. The CDR3 loop spans 14 amino acids. With 1 base removed from V and 3 bases from J, the gap between germline ends came to 6 bases. Germline-derived CDR1 and CDR2 are SGHTA and FQGNSA.

The rearrangement uses TRBV7-9 and TRBJ1-1, with TRBD1 identical over 7 bases. Looked up from germline, CDR1 is SEHNR and CDR2 is FQNEAQ (reference sequence). V was clipped by 5 bases and J by 8 bases; unmatched bases: 2. The CDR3 has 11 residues. DNA of the CDR3: TGTGCCAGCAGCCAACAGGGGGAAGCTTTCTTT. Its translation: CASSQQGEAFF.

The CDR3: CASSYHARGSYNEQFF. CDR3 coding DNA: TGTGCCAGCAGTTACCACGCCAGGGGTTCCTACAATGAGCAGTTCTTC. The rearrangement joins TRBV6-6 to TRBJ2-1; tentative D call: TRBD1 (6 bases). CDR1 and CDR2 (germline): MNHNY, SVGAGI (reference sequence). CDR3 length: 16 residues. Trimming removed 2 bases at V and 1 base at J, with 12 bases between.

The rearrangement joins TRBV19 to TRBJ2-5; maybe TRBD1 (5 bases). This CDR3 region has 12 residues. Germline loops: CDR1 LNHDA, CDR2 SQIVND (reference sequence). V was cut by 6 bases and J by 5 bases, with 10 bases left in between. In DNA, the CDR3 is TGTGCCAGTAGAGGGGCCCTTGAGACCCAGTACTTC. Translation gives CASRGALETQYF.

The chain combines TRBV13 with TRBJ1-2; 7 positions match TRBD1. Germline CDR1 reads PRHDT; CDR2 reads FYEKMQ (reference sequence). The trim removed 2 bases at V and 3 bases at J, leaving 3 bases unmatched. CDR3 length: 14 amino acids. CDR3 sequence (DNA): TGTGCCAGCAGCTTAAAACAGGGGTACTATGGCTACACCTTC. Amino acids: CASSLKQGYYGYTF.

The chain has TRBV5-6 and TRBJ2-1; D may be TRBD1 (6 bases). This CDR3 is 14 amino acids long. V shed 7 bases and J shed 4 bases, with 15 bases lying between them. The germline CDR1 and CDR2 sequences are SGHDT and YYEEEE. CDR3 nucleotides: TGTGCCAGCCGTCAACAAACAGGGTACAATGAGCAGTTCTTC. Protein product: CASRQQTGYNEQFF. The full variable domain, with the rest looked up from reference TRBV5-6 and TRBJ2-1, is DAGVTQSPTHLIKTRGQQVTLRCSPKSGHDTVSWYQQALGQGPQFIFQYYEEEERQRGNFPDRFSGHQFPNYSSELNVNALLLGDSALYLCASRQQTGYNEQFFGPGTRLTVL.

This clone has more than one count but fewer than ten. This rearrangement joins TRBV11-3 to TRBJ2-1, with D perhaps matching TRBD1 (5 bases). Trimming shortened V by 5 bases and J by 4 bases, and 15 bases separated the two germline ends. The CDR3 extends over 15 amino acids. In germline, CDR1 is SGHNT, CDR2 YENEEA. The CDR3 loop is CASSQGRGSYNEQFF. The CDR3 nucleotides read TGTGCCAGCAGCCAGGGTAGAGGTTCATACAATGAGCAGTTCTTC.

The V gene is TRBV7-2, the J gene TRBJ2-3, with 10 bases aligning to TRBD2. CDR3 length: 16 amino acids. Germline loops: CDR1 SGHTA, CDR2 FQGNSA. V lost 1 base and J lost 4; bases outside the gene matches: 5. CDR3 sequence (DNA): TGTGCCAGCAGCTTAGTATCTAGCGGGAGTGCAGATACGCAGTATTTT. The encoded protein is CASSLVSSGSADTQYF.